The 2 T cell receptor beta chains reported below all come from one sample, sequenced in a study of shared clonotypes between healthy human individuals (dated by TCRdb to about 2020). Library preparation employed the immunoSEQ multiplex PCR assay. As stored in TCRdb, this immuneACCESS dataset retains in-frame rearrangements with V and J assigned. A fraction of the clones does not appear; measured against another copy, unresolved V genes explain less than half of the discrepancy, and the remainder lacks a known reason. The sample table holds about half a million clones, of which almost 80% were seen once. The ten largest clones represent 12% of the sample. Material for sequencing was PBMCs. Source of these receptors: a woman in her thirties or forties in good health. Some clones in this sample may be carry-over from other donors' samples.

The DNA for the CDR3 is TGTGCCAGCAGCTTGGGGGGGACAGGGACCTACGAGCAGTACTTC. Translating gives CASSLGGTGTYEQYF. V is TRBV5-4 and J is TRBJ2-7; 9 bases match TRBD1. With 0 bases clipped from V and 2 bases from J, the junction kept 3 bases outside the gene matches. Looked up from germline, CDR1 is SGHNT and CDR2 is YYREEE (reference sequence). The CDR3 sequence is 15 residues long.

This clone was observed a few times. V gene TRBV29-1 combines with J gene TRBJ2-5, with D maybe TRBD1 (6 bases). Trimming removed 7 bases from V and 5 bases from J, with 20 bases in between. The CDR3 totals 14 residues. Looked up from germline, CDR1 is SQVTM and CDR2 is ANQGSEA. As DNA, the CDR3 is TGCAGCGCCATAGTGGGGGCGCGAGGGGAGACCCAGTACTTC. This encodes CSAIVGARGETQYF.